This T cell receptor beta chain was retrieved from a study of Ad26.COV2.S vaccination and SARS-CoV-2 variants. Trimming removed 2 bases at V and 4 bases at J, with 15 bases between. CDR1 MNHEY and CDR2 SVGAGI come from the germline V gene. CDR3 length: 16 residues. Sequenced by immunoSEQ multiplex PCR; TCRdb stores in-frame clones only, minus some. The data show about 350,000 clones, around 89% seen once. Described treatment: some 19 received Ad26.COV2.S at low or high dose, single or two shots; 5 received placebo; per-sample allocation not given. Sampling was done on day 63 after the first vaccine or placebo injection.

The sequencing used peripheral blood, collected in a trial of Ad26.COV2.S vaccine versus placebo. The chain recombines TRBV6-5 with TRBJ2-1, with D tentatively TRBD1 (6 bases). This TCR came from a person between 18 and 60 years old who received the Ad26.COV2.S COVID-19 vaccine or a placebo. The CDR3 bases are TGTGCCAGCAGTTACCTAATTCCCGACAGGTACAATGAGCAGTTCTTC. It specifies CASSYLIPDRYNEQFF.